This T cell receptor (beta chain) was sequenced in a study of T cells in Graves' hyperthyroidism and ophthalmopathy. Germline CDR1 SNHLY, CDR2 FYNNEI. The CDR3 sequence is 16 residues long. The ends were cut back, 6 bases at V and 2 bases at J, with 18 bases in the middle. Not enrolled were patients with uncontrolled infection, other autoimmune disease, pregnancy or lactation. Amplified TCR beta CDR3 regions derived from RNA transcripts. HTBI primers drove first-round RT-PCR of the TCR CDR3. TCRdb analysed the multiplex PCR reads with MiXCR anew, one entry per CDR3 protein. Here the sample spans more than 300,000 distinct CDR3 sequences, roughly an eighth being singletons. This clonotype appeared many times.

The chain employs TRBV2 and TRBJ2-3; weak D call: TRBD2 (6 bases). What was sequenced was blood. This TCR was recovered from a woman aged 18-30 years with Graves' hyperthyroidism. The CDR3 loop reads CASRRTGLVITDTQYF. CDR3 nucleotide sequence: TGTGCCAGCAGACGAACGGGACTCGTGATCACAGATACGCAGTATTTT.